This T cell receptor (beta chain) comes out of a study of vaccination effects on CD4 cells after COVID-19. Antigen-specific CD4+ T cells were expanded with viral peptide pools in the ViraFEST assay before sequencing. Isolating CD4+ T cells followed less than 12 days of culture. Vaccinees lacked prior SARS-CoV-2 infection and tested negative for nucleocapsid antibodies. Germline values: CDR1 ENHRY, CDR2 SYGVKD. The CDR3 is 17 residues long. Trimming removed 3 bases from V and 8 bases from J; junction bases left unmatched: 13. Profiled with immunoSEQ multiplex PCR; TCRdb holds only in-frame clones, not every one. In the table there are under 45,000 clones, about two thirds of which are singletons. This clone was picked up a small number of times. The target antigen is unknown. Overall study results and limits: Few convalescent patients, and no early post-infection timepoints, were available to the study.

The clonotype was recovered from a human donor who received a COVID-19 vaccine. Material: CD4+ T cells from PBMCs cultured with HCoV-OC43 spike peptides, obtained before COVID-19 vaccination. The subset is: HCoV-OC43 spike overlapping peptide pool stimulation. The chain is built from TRBV10-3 and TRBJ1-6, with 7 bases that match TRBD1. CDR3 bases: TGTGCCATCAGTGACCAAGGACAGGCCAAACGGCATTCACCCCTCCACTTT. Protein: CAISDQGQAKRHSPLHF.